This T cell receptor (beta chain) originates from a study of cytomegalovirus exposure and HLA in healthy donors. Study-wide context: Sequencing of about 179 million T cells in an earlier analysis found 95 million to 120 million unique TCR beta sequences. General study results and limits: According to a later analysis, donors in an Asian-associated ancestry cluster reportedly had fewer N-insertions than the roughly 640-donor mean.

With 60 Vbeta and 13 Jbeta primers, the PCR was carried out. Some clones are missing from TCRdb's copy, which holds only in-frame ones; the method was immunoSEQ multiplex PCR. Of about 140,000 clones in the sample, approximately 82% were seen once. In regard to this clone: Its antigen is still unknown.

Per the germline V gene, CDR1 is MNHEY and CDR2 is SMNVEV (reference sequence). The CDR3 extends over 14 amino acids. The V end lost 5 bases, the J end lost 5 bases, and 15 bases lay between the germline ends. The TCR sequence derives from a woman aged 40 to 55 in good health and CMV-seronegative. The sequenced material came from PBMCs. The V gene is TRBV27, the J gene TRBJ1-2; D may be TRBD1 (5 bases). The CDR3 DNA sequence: TGTGCCAGCAGTCCGCAGGGTGATGGGTATGGCTACACCTTC. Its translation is CASSPQGDGYGYTF.